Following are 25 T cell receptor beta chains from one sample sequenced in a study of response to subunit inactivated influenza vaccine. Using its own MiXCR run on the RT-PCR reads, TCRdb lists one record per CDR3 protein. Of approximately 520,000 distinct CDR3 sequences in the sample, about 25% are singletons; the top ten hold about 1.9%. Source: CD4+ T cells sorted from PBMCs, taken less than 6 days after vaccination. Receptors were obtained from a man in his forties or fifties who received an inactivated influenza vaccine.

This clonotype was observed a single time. CDR3 DNA sequence: TGTGCCAGCTGCCCGGGACAGATTAATTCACCCCTCCACTTT. It is translated as CASCPGQINSPLHF. This chain joins TRBV28 and TRBJ1-6; the match to TRBD1 covers 7 bases. This CDR3 has 14 residues. Germline values: CDR1 MDHEN, CDR2 SYDVKM. Trimming cost V 8 bases and J 6 bases; bases outside gene matches: 7.

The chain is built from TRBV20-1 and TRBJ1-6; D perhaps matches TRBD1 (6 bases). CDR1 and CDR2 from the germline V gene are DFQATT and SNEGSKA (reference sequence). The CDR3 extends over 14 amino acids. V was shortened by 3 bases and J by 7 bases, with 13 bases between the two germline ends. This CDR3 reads CSASQGQGNSPLHF. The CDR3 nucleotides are TGCAGTGCTAGCCAGGGGCAGGGGAATTCACCCCTCCACTTT.

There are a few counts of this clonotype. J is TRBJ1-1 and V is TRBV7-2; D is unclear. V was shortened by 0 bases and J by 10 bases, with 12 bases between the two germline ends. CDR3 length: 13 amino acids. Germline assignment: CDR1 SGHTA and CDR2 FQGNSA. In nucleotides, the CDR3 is TGTGCCAGCAGCTTAGCGGCGCTAACGTCAGCTTTCTTT. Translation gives CASSLAALTSAFF.

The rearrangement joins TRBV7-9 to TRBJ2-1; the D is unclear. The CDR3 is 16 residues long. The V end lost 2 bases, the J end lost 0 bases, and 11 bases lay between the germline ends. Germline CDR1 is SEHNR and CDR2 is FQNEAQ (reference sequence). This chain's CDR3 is CASSLILRSSYNEQFF. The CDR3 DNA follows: TGTGCCAGCAGCTTAATACTCCGAAGCTCCTACAATGAGCAGTTCTTC.

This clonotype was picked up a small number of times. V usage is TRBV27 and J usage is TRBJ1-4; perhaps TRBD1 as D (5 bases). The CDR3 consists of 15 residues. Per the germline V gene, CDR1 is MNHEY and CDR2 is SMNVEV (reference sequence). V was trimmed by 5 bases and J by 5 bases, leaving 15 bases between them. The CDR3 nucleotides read TGTGCCAGCAGTCCAGACCCGACAGTAAATGAAAAACTGTTTTTT. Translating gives CASSPDPTVNEKLFF.

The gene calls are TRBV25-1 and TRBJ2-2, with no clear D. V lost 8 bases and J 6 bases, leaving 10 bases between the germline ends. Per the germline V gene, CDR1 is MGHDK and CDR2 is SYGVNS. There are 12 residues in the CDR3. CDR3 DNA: TGTGCCAGCCTGCGGATGCCCGGGGAGCTGTTTTTT. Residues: CASLRMPGELFF.

This CDR3 is CASSSGTYSNQPQHF. CDR3 nucleotide sequence: TGTGCCAGCAGCTCCGGGACGTACAGCAATCAGCCCCAGCATTTT. The gene calls are TRBV7-2 and TRBJ1-5; weak D call: TRBD1 (5 bases). Trimming pared 4 bases from V and 1 base from J, leaving 11 bases between. CDR3 length equals 15 residues. CDR1 is SGHTA and CDR2 is FQGNSA in the germline V gene.

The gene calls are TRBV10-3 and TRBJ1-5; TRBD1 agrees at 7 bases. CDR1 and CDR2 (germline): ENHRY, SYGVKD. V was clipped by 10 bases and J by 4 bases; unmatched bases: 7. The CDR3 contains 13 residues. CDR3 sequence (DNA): TGTGCCACCCAGGGGGGGGCAAATCAGCCCCAGCATTTT. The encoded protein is CATQGGANQPQHF.

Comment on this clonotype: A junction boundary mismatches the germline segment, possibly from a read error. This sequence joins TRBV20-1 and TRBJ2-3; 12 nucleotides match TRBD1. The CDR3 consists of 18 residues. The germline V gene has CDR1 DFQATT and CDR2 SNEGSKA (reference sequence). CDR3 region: CSASNRDRGPFGTDTQYF. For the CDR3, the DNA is TGCAGCGCTAGTAACCGGGACAGGGGGCCCTTTGGAACAGATACGCAGTATTTT.

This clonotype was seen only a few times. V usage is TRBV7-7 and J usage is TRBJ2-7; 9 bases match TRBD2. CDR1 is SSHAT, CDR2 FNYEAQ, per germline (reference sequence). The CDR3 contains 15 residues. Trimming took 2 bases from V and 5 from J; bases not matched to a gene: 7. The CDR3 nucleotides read TGTGCCAGCAGCTTATCACTAGCGGGTATCGACGAGCAGTACTTC. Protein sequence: CASSLSLAGIDEQYF.

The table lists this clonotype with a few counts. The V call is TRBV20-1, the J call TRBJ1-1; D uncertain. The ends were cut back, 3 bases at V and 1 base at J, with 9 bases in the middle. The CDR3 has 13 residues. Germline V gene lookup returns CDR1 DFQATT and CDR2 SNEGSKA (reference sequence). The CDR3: CSASSVKNTEAFF. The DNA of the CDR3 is TGCAGTGCTAGTTCCGTCAAGAACACTGAAGCTTTCTTT.

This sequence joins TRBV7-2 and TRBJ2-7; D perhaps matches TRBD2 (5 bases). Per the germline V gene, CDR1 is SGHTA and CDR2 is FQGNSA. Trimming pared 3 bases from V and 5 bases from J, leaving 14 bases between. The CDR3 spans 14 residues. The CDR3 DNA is TGTGCCAGCAGCTTTTCCCGGGGAAAAAACGAGCAGTACTTC. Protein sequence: CASSFSRGKNEQYF.

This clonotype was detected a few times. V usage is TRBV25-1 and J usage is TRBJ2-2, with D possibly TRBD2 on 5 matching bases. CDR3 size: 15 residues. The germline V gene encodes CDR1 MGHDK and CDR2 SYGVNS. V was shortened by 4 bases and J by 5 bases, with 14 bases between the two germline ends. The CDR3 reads CASSVVAGGTGELFF. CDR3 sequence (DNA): TGTGCCAGCAGTGTAGTTGCCGGAGGAACCGGGGAGCTGTTTTTT.

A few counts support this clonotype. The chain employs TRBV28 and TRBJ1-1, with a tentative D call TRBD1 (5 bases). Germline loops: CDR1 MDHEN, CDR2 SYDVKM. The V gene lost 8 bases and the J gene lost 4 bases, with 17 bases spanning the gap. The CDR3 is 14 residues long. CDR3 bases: TGTGCCAGCGGGCCCGGACATGGGGGCACTGAAGCTTTCTTT. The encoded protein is CASGPGHGGTEAFF.

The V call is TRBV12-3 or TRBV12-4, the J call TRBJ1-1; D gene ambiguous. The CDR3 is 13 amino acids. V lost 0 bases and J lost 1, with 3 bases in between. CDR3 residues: CASSLATNTEAFF. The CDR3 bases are TGTGCCAGCAGTTTAGCAACGAACACTGAAGCTTTCTTT.

CDR3: CSASLNARGMTEAFF. The CDR3 DNA reads TGCAGTGCTAGTCTTAACGCCAGGGGTATGACTGAAGCTTTCTTT. The chain uses TRBV20-1 and TRBJ1-1; the D gene is possibly TRBD1 (6 bases). CDR3 length: 15 amino acids. Germline lookup yields CDR1 DFQATT and CDR2 SNEGSKA (reference sequence). Between the trimmed V and J ends, which lost 3 bases and 5 bases, there was a span of 19 bases.

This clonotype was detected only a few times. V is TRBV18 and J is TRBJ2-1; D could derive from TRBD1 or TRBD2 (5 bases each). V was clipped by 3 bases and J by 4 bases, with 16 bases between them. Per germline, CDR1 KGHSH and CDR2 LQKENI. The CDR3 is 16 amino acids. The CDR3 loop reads CASSPFGLGDYNEQFF. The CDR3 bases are TGTGCCAGCTCACCGTTCGGGTTGGGGGATTACAATGAGCAGTTCTTC. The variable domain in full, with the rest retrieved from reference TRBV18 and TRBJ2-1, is NAGVMQNPRHLVRRRGQEARLRCSPMKGHSHVYWYRQLPEEGLKFMVYLQKENIIDESGMPKERFSAEFPKEGPSILRIQQVVRGDSAAYFCASSPFGLGDYNEQFFGPGTRLTVL.

The CDR3 region is CASSQQLGNRGGTGELFF. The CDR3 DNA reads TGTGCCAGCAGCCAACAATTGGGAAACAGGGGGGGTACCGGGGAGCTGTTTTTT. The rearrangement uses TRBV4-2 and TRBJ2-2; tentatively, D is TRBD1 (8 bases). This CDR3 comprises 18 residues. CDR1 is LGHNA, CDR2 YNFKEQ, per germline. V shed 2 bases and J shed 5 bases, with 21 bases lying between them.

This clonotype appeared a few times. This CDR3 is CSVFGQGALDTQYF. The CDR3 DNA reads as TGCAGCGTTTTCGGACAGGGGGCCTTAGATACGCAGTATTTT. The rearrangement joins TRBV29-1 to TRBJ2-3, with TRBD1 identical over 11 bases. This CDR3 is built from 14 residues. Looked up from germline, CDR1 is SQVTM and CDR2 is ANQGSEA. V lost 5 bases, J lost 5 bases, and 6 bases stayed unmatched.

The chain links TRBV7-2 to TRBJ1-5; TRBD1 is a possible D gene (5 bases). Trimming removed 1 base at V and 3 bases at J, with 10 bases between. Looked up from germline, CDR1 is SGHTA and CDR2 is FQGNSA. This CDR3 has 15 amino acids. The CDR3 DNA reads TGTGCCAGCAGCTTAGAGGGGTATCCCAATCAGCCCCAGCATTTT. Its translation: CASSLEGYPNQPQHF. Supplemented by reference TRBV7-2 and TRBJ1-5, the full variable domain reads GAGVSQSPSNKVTEKGKDVELRCDPISGHTALYWYRQSLGQGLEFLIYFQGNSAPDKSGLPSDRFSAERTGGSVSTLTIQRTQQEDSAVYLCASSLEGYPNQPQHFGDGTRLSIL.

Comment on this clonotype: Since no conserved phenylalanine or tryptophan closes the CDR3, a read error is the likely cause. CDR3 sequence: CATFRGVNTGEQYL. CDR3 coding DNA: TGTGCCACTTTTAGGGGGGTGAATACTGGCGAGCAGTACTTA. The gene calls are TRBV10-3 and TRBJ2-7; the D gene could be TRBD1 or TRBD2 (6 bases each). The CDR3 length is 14 residues. Germline values: CDR1 ENHRY, CDR2 SYGVKD. Trimming stripped 10 bases from V and 6 bases from J, with 22 bases between.

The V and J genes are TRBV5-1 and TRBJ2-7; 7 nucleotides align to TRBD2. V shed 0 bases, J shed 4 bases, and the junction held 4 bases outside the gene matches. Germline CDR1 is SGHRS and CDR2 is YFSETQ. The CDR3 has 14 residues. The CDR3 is CASSLESGGYEQYF. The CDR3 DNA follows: TGCGCCAGCAGCTTGGAGTCGGGGGGTTACGAGCAGTACTTC.

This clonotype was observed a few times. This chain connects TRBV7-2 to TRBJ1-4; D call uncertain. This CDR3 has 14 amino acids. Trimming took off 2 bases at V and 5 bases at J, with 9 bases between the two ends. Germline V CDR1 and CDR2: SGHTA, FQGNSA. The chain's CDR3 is CASSLSPQNEKLFF. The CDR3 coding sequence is TGTGCCAGCAGCTTAAGTCCGCAGAATGAAAAACTGTTTTTT.

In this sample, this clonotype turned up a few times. The CDR3 coding sequence is TGTGCCAGCAGTTTAATGGGAGGGGGATTTGAGACCCAGTACTTC. Translating gives CASSLMGGGFETQYF. This chain joins TRBV28 and TRBJ2-5, with D tentatively TRBD2 (7 bases). Germline V CDR1 and CDR2: MDHEN, SYDVKM. The CDR3 runs to 15 residues. Between the trimmed V and J ends, which lost 2 bases and 5 bases, there was a span of 15 bases.

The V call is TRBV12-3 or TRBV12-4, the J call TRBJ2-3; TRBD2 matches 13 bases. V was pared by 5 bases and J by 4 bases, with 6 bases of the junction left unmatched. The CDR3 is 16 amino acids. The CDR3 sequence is CASSLWTSGSADTQYF. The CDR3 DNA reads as TGTGCCAGCAGTCTCTGGACTAGCGGGAGTGCAGATACGCAGTATTTT.